This TCR beta chain was profiled in a study of T-cell memory formation after mild COVID-19. This clonotype turned up a few times. Germline V gives CDR1 SGHTA, CDR2 FQGNSA. Trimming took off 0 bases at V and 12 bases at J, with 14 bases between the two ends. The CDR3 runs 13 residues. Using its own MiXCR run on the 5' RACE reads, TCRdb lists one record per CDR3 protein. The sample lists approximately 300,000 distinct CDR3 sequences, 8% to 9% occurring once. The chain joins TRBV7-2 to TRBJ1-1, with D perhaps matching TRBD1 (5 bases). The specimen sequenced was PBMCs or a T cell subset sorted from them (not recorded which). The receptor was isolated from a man between 18 and 35 years old who had mild COVID-19 (a few samples of this study predate the infection). Cell type and time point are not known. CDR3 protein: CASSLAASGKTFF. CDR3 nucleotides: TGTGCCAGCAGCTTAGCGGCGTCAGGGAAAACTTTCTTT.